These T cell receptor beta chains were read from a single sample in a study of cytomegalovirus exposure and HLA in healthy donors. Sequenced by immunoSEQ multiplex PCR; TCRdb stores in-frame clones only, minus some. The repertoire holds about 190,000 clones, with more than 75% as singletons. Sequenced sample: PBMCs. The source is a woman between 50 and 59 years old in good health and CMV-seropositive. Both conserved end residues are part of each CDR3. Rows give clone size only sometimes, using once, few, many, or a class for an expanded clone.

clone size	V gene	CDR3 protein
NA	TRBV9	CASSVGGGTSVTETQYF
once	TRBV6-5	CASNPGTENYGYTF
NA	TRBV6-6	CASSYSGADTDTQYF
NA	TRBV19	CASSSYRGPANTEAFF
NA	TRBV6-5	CASRPRTASPLHF
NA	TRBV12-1	CASSWGTSEDLQETQYF
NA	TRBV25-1	CASKEGDTIYF
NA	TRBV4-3	CASSRSPTGDTGELFF
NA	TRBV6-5	CASGWEVGNEQFF
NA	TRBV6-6	CASSYGLADYNEQFF
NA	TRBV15	CATRGEQGVNEKLFF
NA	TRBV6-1	CASSARTSGGAGTDTQYF
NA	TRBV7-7	CASSLGPGGTDTQYF
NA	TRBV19	CASSIRSGANVLTF
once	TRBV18	CASSEVSSYEQYF
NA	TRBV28	CATTYTGFYGYTF
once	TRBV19	CASSIADSSYNEQFF
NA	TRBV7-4	CASSLLLDNEQFF
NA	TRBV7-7	CASSLRAGTLNTQYF
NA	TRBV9	CASSVGGGVQEAQYF
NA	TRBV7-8	CASSSPWTGLNTGELFF
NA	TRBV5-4	CASSTEATGELFF
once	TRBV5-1	CASSFSGGDTQYF
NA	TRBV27	CASRRDSLQETQYF
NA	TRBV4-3	CASSQDWQANTEAFF
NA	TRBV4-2	CASSASGGVETQYF
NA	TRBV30	CAWSVRQGPQETQYF
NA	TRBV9	CASSVVEGTEAFF
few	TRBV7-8	CASSTRQGARNAFF
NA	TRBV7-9	CASSLASGYNEQFF
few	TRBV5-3	CARIGNTSYEQYF
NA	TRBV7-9	CASSLAGGRTNEKLFF
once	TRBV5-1	CASRSGGQRDTQYF
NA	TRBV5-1	CASSLALSSLVDMAFF
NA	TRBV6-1	CASSVNSVNTGELFF
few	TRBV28	CASSSTVRVGNF
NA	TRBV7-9	CASSLGTSGGTDTQYF
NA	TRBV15	CATSTDRVGWYGEKLFF
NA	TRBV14	CASSQDQSSTDTQYF
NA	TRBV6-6	CASSLPLTSFYEQYF
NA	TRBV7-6	CASSFGTGETQYF
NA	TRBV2	CASSLFNEQFF
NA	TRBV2	CASNPQGVDTGELFF
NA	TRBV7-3	CASSSPDRGLHEQFF
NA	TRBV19	CASKEGLGNQPQHF
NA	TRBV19	CASSIMGGLTGELFF
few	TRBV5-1	CASSLGTVRNEQFF
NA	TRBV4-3	CASSQDNSYEQYF
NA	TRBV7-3	CASSKGTSTDTQYF
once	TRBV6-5	CASRPGQLGKKLFF
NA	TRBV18	CASSYRGDTEAFF